This entry lists 19 T cell receptor beta chains sequenced from one sample in a study of T cell responses to AZD1222 COVID-19 vaccine. TCRdb's copy holds only in-frame clones and misses some; the assay was immunoSEQ multiplex PCR. The table lists approximately 110,000 clones, 65% to 85% of them singletons, with about 9% in the top ten. The specimen was peripheral blood, collected on day 0 of AZD1222 vaccination. Source of these receptors: an adult in good health.

This chain uses TRBV7-6 with TRBJ2-3; D perhaps matches TRBD1 (6 bases). The length of the CDR3 is 17 residues. Between the trimmed V and J ends, which lost 0 bases and 4 bases, there was a span of 17 bases. Germline assignment: CDR1 SGHVS and CDR2 FNYEAQ. The CDR3 loop reads CASSLAGAGPPADTQYF. The CDR3, as DNA: TGTGCCAGCAGCTTAGCGGGGGCGGGCCCCCCAGCAGATACGCAGTATTTT.

The chain joins TRBV18 to TRBJ2-5; D is possibly TRBD1 (6 bases). This CDR3 spans 13 amino acids. Germline CDR1 and CDR2: KGHSH and LQKENI. Trimming removed 2 bases from V and 5 bases from J, with 9 bases in between. The CDR3 sequence is CASSPGGAETQYF. CDR3 nucleotide sequence: TGTGCCAGCTCACCAGGGGGCGCGGAGACCCAGTACTTC.

This chain uses TRBV9 with TRBJ2-1; 7 bases fit TRBD1. V was pared by 1 base and J by 4 bases, with 5 bases of the junction left unmatched. Germline lookup yields CDR1 SGDLS and CDR2 YYNGEE. The CDR3 sequence is 15 residues long. CDR3 in DNA: TGTGCCAGCAGCGTATGGAGACAGGGATACAATGAGCAGTTCTTC. This translates into CASSVWRQGYNEQFF.

The chain uses TRBV5-1 and TRBJ2-1, with D possibly called TRBD1 or TRBD2 (5 bases each). The CDR3 totals 14 residues. Germline V gene data show CDR1 as SGHRS and CDR2 as YFSETQ. The V gene lost 1 base and the J gene lost 5 bases, with 10 bases spanning the gap. Here the CDR3 DNA reads TGCGCCAGCAGCTTGCCGGGGACCCACAATGAGCAGTTCTTC. Translating it yields CASSLPGTHNEQFF.

This rearrangement joins TRBV27 to TRBJ2-2; D is unresolved. The CDR3 is 14 residues long. The V end was cut by 11 bases, the J end by 2 bases, with 15 bases between. Germline V gene sequence: CDR1 MNHEY, CDR2 SMNVEV (reference sequence). CDR3: CAGRSGFNTGELFF. The CDR3 nucleotides read TGTGCCGGTCGGTCCGGTTTTAACACCGGGGAGCTGTTTTTT.

The rearrangement uses TRBV6-2 or TRBV6-3 and TRBJ2-3; D is unresolved. The CDR3 totals 14 residues. The V end lost 8 bases, the J end lost 0 bases, and 12 bases lay between the germline ends. Germline V gene lookup returns CDR1 MNHEY and CDR2 SVGEGT. The CDR3 sequence: CASGLTLSTDTQYF. CDR3 DNA: TGTGCCAGCGGCCTAACCCTTAGCACAGATACGCAGTATTTT.

The chain recombines TRBV7-2 with TRBJ1-5; TRBD1 is a possible D gene (6 bases). V gave up 1 base and J gave up 7 bases, with 11 bases separating them. The CDR3 totals 14 residues. Germline V gives CDR1 SGHTA, CDR2 FQGNSA. The CDR3 loop reads CASSLDPGAQPQHF. Here the CDR3 DNA reads TGTGCCAGCAGCTTAGACCCAGGGGCCCAGCCCCAGCATTTT.

The chain joins TRBV13 to TRBJ1-4; D unclear. Trimming pared 4 bases from V and 2 bases from J, leaving 8 bases between. Per the germline V gene, CDR1 is PRHDT and CDR2 is FYEKMQ (reference sequence). This CDR3 is built from 14 residues. CDR3 sequence (DNA): TGTGCCAGCAGCTCGTGGAGGACTAATGAAAAACTGTTTTTT. Translation gives CASSSWRTNEKLFF.

This sequence joins TRBV19 and TRBJ1-2; D remains unclear. CDR1 and CDR2 from the germline V gene are LNHDA and SQIVND (reference sequence). V was cut by 7 bases and J by 4 bases, with 22 bases left in between. The length of the CDR3 is 16 residues. CDR3 coding DNA: TGTGCCAGTATGAGGTCGCCGGACGGTCTGACCTATGGCTACACCTTC. This encodes CASMRSPDGLTYGYTF.

The chain carries TRBV3-1 (or the pseudogene TRBV3-2) and TRBJ2-5; 7 bases align to TRBD2. The V and J ends lost 0 bases and 5 bases, in that order; junction bases with no gene match: 18. The CDR3 loop spans 19 amino acids. Germline V gene data show CDR1 as LGHDT and CDR2 as YNNKEL (reference sequence). The DNA for the CDR3 is TGTGCCAGCAGCCAAGATTCGGCCACCCGGGGGGACTGGGGGGAGACCCAGTACTTC. Its translation is CASSQDSATRGDWGETQYF.

V is TRBV27 and J is TRBJ2-2, with D possibly called TRBD1 or TRBD2 (5 bases each). The V gene lost 5 bases and the J gene lost 4 bases, with 14 bases spanning the gap. The CDR3 consists of 15 residues. Germline lookup yields CDR1 MNHEY and CDR2 SMNVEV (reference sequence). CDR3 sequence reads: CASSPRGVSTGELFF. The DNA for the CDR3 is TGTGCCAGCAGTCCAAGGGGAGTGAGCACCGGGGAGCTGTTTTTT.

V is TRBV10-3 and J is TRBJ2-1, with 7 bases identical to TRBD2. The germline CDR1 and CDR2 sequences are ENHRY and SYGVKD. The CDR3 runs 15 residues. Unmatched junction bases numbered 14, after V lost 6 bases and J lost 9 bases. The CDR3 sequence is CAIRAAGTKVGEQFF. CDR3 nucleotide sequence: TGTGCCATCAGAGCCGCCGGGACTAAGGTCGGTGAGCAGTTCTTC.

About this clone: Distinct nucleotide sequences in the sample also encode this CDR3. This chain uses TRBV5-1 with TRBJ2-1; 7 nucleotides line up with TRBD2. CDR3 length: 15 amino acids. V trimming: 4 bases; J trimming: 1 base; junction bases outside the gene matches: 5. Germline CDR1 SGHRS, CDR2 YFSETQ. The CDR3 region is CASSLVAGSYNEQFF. The CDR3 nucleotides are TGCGCCAGCAGCCTGGTAGCGGGTTCCTACAATGAGCAGTTCTTC. Full variable domain (remainder filled in from reference TRBV5-1 and TRBJ2-1): KAGVTQTPRYLIKTRGQQVTLSCSPISGHRSVSWYQQTPGQGLQFLFEYFSETQRNKGNFPGRFSGRQFSNSRSEMNVSTLELGDSALYLCASSLVAGSYNEQFFGPGTRLTVL.

In this sample, this clone turned up a few times. The chain carries TRBV12-1 and TRBJ2-3; the table's D call TRBD2 went unverified against the DNA. TRBV12-1 is tagged as a pseudogene. This CDR3 comprises 15 residues. CDR3 region: CASIQTSGRTDTQYF. CDR3 sequence (DNA): TGTGCCAGCATCCAGACTAGCGGACGCACAGATACGCAGTATTTT.

This chain uses TRBV11-3 with TRBJ2-2; D possibly uses TRBD1 or TRBD2 (5 bases each). The CDR3 runs 14 residues. V lost 5 bases and J lost 6, with 13 bases in between. Germline V lookup: CDR1 SGHNT, CDR2 YENEEA. The CDR3 region is CASSTGGNSGELFF. For the CDR3, the DNA is TGTGCCAGCAGCACAGGAGGAAATTCCGGGGAGCTGTTTTTT.

The chain has TRBV27 and TRBJ2-7, with TRBD2 identical over 7 bases. The CDR3 has 13 amino acids. CDR1 MNHEY and CDR2 SMNVEV come from the germline V gene (reference sequence). V was clipped by 8 bases and J by 4 bases; unmatched bases: 8. DNA for the CDR3: TGTGCCAGCGGCCGGGACTATTATTACGAGCAGTACTTC. This encodes CASGRDYYYEQYF.

J is TRBJ2-6 and V is TRBV2; no firm D call. The CDR3 consists of 13 residues. In germline, CDR1 is SNHLY, CDR2 FYNNEI. Between the trimmed V and J ends, which lost 6 bases and 3 bases, there was a span of 6 bases. CDR3 sequence reads: CASSRVGANVLTF. As DNA, the CDR3 is TGTGCCAGCAGCCGGGTTGGGGCCAACGTCCTGACTTTC.

CDR3 sequence reads: CASSLVTTTSNYGYTF. CDR3 nucleotide sequence: TGTGCCAGCAGTTTAGTAACAACCACCTCCAACTATGGCTACACCTTC. The chain is built from TRBV28 and TRBJ1-2, with D hard to call. V was trimmed by 2 bases and J by 2 bases, leaving 15 bases between them. The CDR3 has 16 residues. Germline CDR1 and CDR2: MDHEN and SYDVKM.

This clone came up once. The V gene is TRBV6-2 or TRBV6-3, the J gene TRBJ2-2, with D hard to call. This CDR3 has 16 amino acids. Germline V CDR1 and CDR2: MNHEY, SVGEGT. With 6 bases removed from V and 0 bases from J, the gap between germline ends came to 14 bases. CDR3 protein: CASSRTPFANTGELFF. CDR3 nucleotides: TGTGCCAGCAGCCGAACACCGTTCGCGAACACCGGGGAGCTGTTTTTT.